The source of this T cell receptor (beta chain) is a study of blood T cell dynamics during melanoma immunotherapy. Across the whole study: Patients with metastatic melanoma got pembrolizumab or nivolumab-ipilimumab as first-line care. Whole-study findings and limits: cfDNA rearrangement score rose from T0 to W3 with disease control. The study could not tell melanoma-specific clones from general immune activation.

Germline CDR1 LNHDA, CDR2 SQIVND (reference sequence). The CDR3 runs to 15 residues. Comments on this clone: What it binds is unknown.

As to time point: week 3, after first cycle of checkpoint inhibitor. The repertoire was sequenced with immunoSEQ multiplex PCR; TCRdb's copy has only in-frame clones and lacks some. The sample holds about 1,200 clones; 65% to 90% are singletons and the top ten take about 8.8%. The chain couples TRBV19 to TRBJ2-5, with 8 bases fitting TRBD2. Judging by the DNA end, TRBJ2-7 fits better; the J call may be wrong. The sequence was obtained from a human donor with melanoma. Source: cell-free DNA from blood, taken from a patient treated with checkpoint blockade. The CDR3: CASSLRAGASYEQYF. In DNA form, the CDR3 reads TGTGCCAGTAGTCTGAGAGCGGGAGCCTCCTACGAGCAGTACTTC.